The clone carrying this T cell receptor (beta chain) was counted ten times or more. Its antigen is not identified. Starting material of around 490 ng total RNA yielded TCR beta cDNA via a constant-region primer. TCR beta libraries came from three nested multiplex PCR rounds using slightly modified ARM-PCR. Use of TRBV1-TRBV30 forward primers with a C-beta reverse primer characterized the first two PCR rounds, which lasted ten to eleven cycles each. TCRdb called the multiplex PCR reads again in MiXCR, with one record for every CDR3 protein. The sample yields approximately 320,000 distinct CDR3 sequences, about three fifths seen once. The data are from a study of tumor-infiltrating lymphocytes in primary liver carcinoma. Across the study: The patient group consisted of men and women aged 30 to 69 years. Tissue type made little difference to sample yields of roughly 3.65 to 7.5 million productive TCRbeta reads.

Germline DNA was also extracted, with blood RNA taken from unsorted whole blood. A four-milliliter peripheral blood sample was collected before surgery. CDR3 length: 15 amino acids. V was cut by 0 bases and J by 0 bases, with 9 bases left in between. Germline V gene lookup returns CDR1 LGHNA and CDR2 YSLEER. General study results and limits: There was no comparison of CD4+ and CD8+ repertoires, as samples were bulk unsorted.

This receptor was taken from a woman in her 30s with primary liver carcinoma and hepatitis B virus infection. The specimen was peripheral blood. The chain carries TRBV4-3 and TRBJ2-7; D is unresolved. The CDR3 coding sequence is TGCGCCAGCAGCCAAGAAGTGTCCTTCTCCTACGAGCAGTACTTC. This sequence encodes CASSQEVSFSYEQYF.